A selection of T cell receptor beta chains follows, all from one sample in a study of beta chain features in type 1 diabetes. This table comes from immunoSEQ multiplex PCR, and its TCRdb copy is limited to in-frame clones, with some not included. The sample contains roughly 290,000 clones, over 14% of which appear only once. The sequenced sample consisted of naive CD4+ T cells from blood. The receptors were sampled from a man between 18 and 35 years old with type 1 diabetes. Both conserved end residues are part of each CDR3. The order of the fields is J gene, V gene, clone size, CDR3 length, D gene, CDR3 protein, CDR3 DNA. A D gene is named only where the DNA matches it firmly. Only part of the rows carry a size: once, few, many, or a class if the clone is expanded.

>TRBJ1-5|TRBV28|-|13|-
CASSSGENQPQHF
TGTGCCAGCAGTTCAGGGGAAAATCAGCCCCAGCATTTT
>TRBJ2-1|TRBV28|-|12|-
CAGATDYNEQFF
TGTGCCGGAGCTACGGACTACAATGAGCAGTTCTTC
>TRBJ2-1|TRBV28|few|16|TRBD1
CASYQTGQGLDNEQFF
TGTGCCAGCTACCAAACGGGACAGGGACTGGACAATGAGCAGTTCTTC
>TRBJ1-1|TRBV29-1|-|14|TRBD1
CSVDHNTGGTEAFF
TGCAGCGTAGACCATAACACAGGGGGCACTGAAGCTTTCTTT
>TRBJ1-1|TRBV5-1|-|15|-
CASSLALGTIPEAFF
TGCGCCAGCAGCTTGGCCCTGGGCACGATCCCTGAAGCTTTCTTT
>TRBJ1-5|TRBV19|few|16|TRBD1
CASSGQGSYSNQPQHF
TGTGCCAGTTCGGGACAGGGATCTTATAGCAATCAGCCCCAGCATTTT
>TRBJ2-3|TRBV29-1|-|15|TRBD2
CSVEGGTSGRDTQYF
TGCAGCGTTGAAGGTGGGACTAGCGGACGAGATACGCAGTATTTT
>TRBJ2-1|TRBV5-1|-|11|TRBD2
CASSSPGGKFF
TGCGCCAGCAGCTCACCGGGAGGGAAGTTCTTC
>TRBJ2-7|TRBV6-6|-|13|TRBD2
CASSLAGEYEQYF
TGTGCCAGCAGCCTAGCGGGAGAGTACGAGCAGTACTTC
>TRBJ1-2|TRBV10-3|-|16|TRBD1
CAIRGQGLSSNYGYTF
TGTGCCATCAGGGGACAGGGCTTGTCGTCTAACTATGGCTACACCTTC
>TRBJ2-7|TRBV19|-|15|TRBD1
CASSPGTGVHYEQYF
TGTGCCAGTAGTCCCGGGACAGGGGTCCACTACGAGCAGTACTTC
>TRBJ1-3|TRBV18|-|15|-
CASSPSRVSGNTIYF
TGTGCCAGCTCACCTTCGAGGGTCTCTGGAAACACCATATATTTT
>TRBJ1-6|TRBV5-1|-|16|-
CASSLELRAVNSPLHF
TGCGCCAGCAGCTTGGAGTTGCGGGCCGTGAATTCACCCCTCCACTTT
>TRBJ2-1|TRBV7-8|-|20|TRBD2
CASSLRVRLAGSLRVNEQFF
TGTGCCAGCAGCTTAAGAGTTCGGCTAGCGGGATCCCTAAGGGTCAATGAGCAGTTCTTC
>TRBJ2-2|TRBV11-3|-|16|TRBD2
CASSRRLAGGPGELFF
TGTGCCAGCAGCCGTCGACTAGCGGGAGGGCCCGGGGAGCTGTTTTTT
>TRBJ1-1|TRBV9|few|15|TRBD1
CASSDTGTGKTEAFF
TGTGCCAGCAGTGATACCGGGACAGGGAAAACTGAAGCTTTCTTT
>TRBJ2-5|TRBV7-2|few|13|-
CASSPGLLETQYF
TGTGCCAGCAGCCCTGGACTTCTAGAGACCCAGTACTTC
>TRBJ2-7|TRBV2|few|13|TRBD2
CASSASGGVEQYF
TGTGCCAGCAGCGCTAGCGGGGGGGTTGAGCAGTACTTC
>TRBJ2-1|TRBV2|-|14|-
CASSYTTAGREQFF
TGTGCCAGCAGTTATACGACCGCGGGGCGCGAGCAGTTCTTC
>TRBJ1-1|TRBV27|few|13|-
CASSTPLNTEAFF
TGTGCCAGCAGCACACCCCTGAACACTGAAGCTTTCTTT
>TRBJ1-2|TRBV28|few|13|-
CASRQDGLYGYTF
TGTGCCAGCAGGCAAGACGGACTCTATGGCTACACCTTC
>TRBJ2-7|TRBV11-2|-|14|TRBD2
CASSLDPGGYEQYF
TGTGCCAGCAGCTTAGATCCGGGAGGGTACGAGCAGTACTTC
>TRBJ2-1|TRBV19|many|12|-
CASNGRGNEQFF
TGTGCCAGTAACGGCCGCGGCAATGAGCAGTTCTTC
>TRBJ1-1|TRBV18|few|12|TRBD1
CASSLRTGEAFF
TGTGCCAGCTCACTTCGGACAGGTGAAGCTTTCTTT
>TRBJ2-7|TRBV10-3|-|12|-
CAISERGGEQYF
TGTGCCATCAGTGAACGGGGAGGTGAGCAGTACTTC
>TRBJ2-1|TRBV7-9|-|16|TRBD2
CASSTFSGRAGNEQFF
TGTGCCAGCAGCACCTTTAGCGGGAGGGCCGGGAATGAGCAGTTCTTC
>TRBJ2-3|TRBV7-2|few|14|-
CASSLTRVLDTQYF
TGTGCCAGCAGCTTAACCCGAGTCTTAGATACGCAGTATTTT
>TRBJ2-7|TRBV2|few|14|TRBD1
CASRRDRPSYEQYF
TGTGCCAGCAGGAGGGACAGGCCATCCTACGAGCAGTACTTC
>TRBJ2-5|TRBV4-2|-|15|-
CASSQGSMGEETQYF
TGTGCCAGCAGCCAAGGTTCTATGGGAGAGGAGACCCAGTACTTC
>TRBJ2-5|TRBV13|-|13|TRBD1
CASSPPPGGTQYF
TGTGCCAGCAGCCCCCCACCAGGGGGGACCCAGTACTTC
>TRBJ2-1|TRBV2|-|11|-
CASKGGVRQFF
TGTGCCAGCAAGGGGGGGGTACGGCAGTTCTTC
>TRBJ2-1|TRBV2|-|15|-
CASSVADSSYNEQFF
TGTGCCAGCAGCGTAGCGGATAGCTCCTACAATGAGCAGTTCTTC
>TRBJ2-1|TRBV12-5|-|15|-
CASGPDSRSYNEQFF
TGTGCTAGTGGTCCAGATTCCCGATCCTACAATGAGCAGTTCTTC
>TRBJ1-2|TRBV2|-|14|-
CASSADGGLYGYTF
TGTGCCAGCAGTGCGGACGGAGGACTCTATGGCTACACCTTC
>TRBJ2-3|TRBV4-2|-|17|TRBD2
CASSQDRPAGITDTQYF
TGTGCCAGCAGCCAAGATAGGCCAGCGGGGATCACAGATACGCAGTATTTT
>TRBJ2-3|TRBV5-6|-|15|-
CASSWGTRSTDTQYF
TGTGCCAGCAGCTGGGGGACACGTAGCACAGATACGCAGTATTTT
>TRBJ2-7|TRBV27|few|14|TRBD1
CASRGDRGLYEQYF
TGTGCCAGCAGGGGTGACAGGGGGCTGTACGAGCAGTACTTC
>TRBJ2-7|TRBV7-8|-|14|-
CASSLGASSYEQYF
TGTGCCAGCAGCTTAGGGGCGTCGTCCTACGAGCAGTACTTC
>TRBJ2-3|TRBV5-4|few|12|-
CASNNPTDTQYF
TGTGCCAGCAACAACCCCACAGATACGCAGTATTTT
>TRBJ1-6|TRBV7-8|-|15|TRBD1
CASSLDRGPNSPLHF
TGTGCCAGCAGCTTAGACAGGGGGCCTAATTCACCCCTCCACTTT
>TRBJ2-3|TRBV5-1|-|14|-
CASSLDGLIMTQYF
TGCGCCAGCAGCTTGGATGGCCTGATCATGACGCAGTATTTT
>TRBJ1-3|TRBV7-2|few|14|TRBD1
CASSSKGAGNTIYF
TGTGCCAGCAGCTCAAAGGGGGCCGGAAACACCATATATTTT
>TRBJ2-6|TRBV28|-|13|-
CASSPVAANVLTF
TGTGCCAGCAGTCCGGTTGCGGCCAACGTCCTGACTTTC
>TRBJ2-3|TRBV7-2|few|19|TRBD2
CASSLALSGGPSSTDTQYF
TGTGCCAGCAGCTTGGCCCTTAGCGGGGGCCCGTCTAGCACAGATACGCAGTATTTT
>TRBJ2-7|TRBV4-2|few|16|-
CASSQESTRGHYEQYF
TGTGCCAGCAGCCAAGAAAGTACGCGGGGGCACTACGAGCAGTACTTC
>TRBJ2-1|TRBV10-3|few|14|-
CAISSEASWNEQFF
TGTGCCATCTCTTCTGAGGCTAGTTGGAATGAGCAGTTCTTC
>TRBJ2-3|TRBV2|few|15|TRBD1
CASRQGGQGANTQYF
TGTGCCAGCAGGCAAGGGGGACAGGGGGCAAATACGCAGTATTTT
>TRBJ2-7|TRBV5-1|few|14|TRBD1
CASKGQGASYEQYF
TGCGCCAGCAAGGGACAGGGGGCGTCCTACGAGCAGTACTTC
>TRBJ2-5|TRBV7-8|few|18|TRBD2
CASSPVILLREGQETQYF
TGTGCCAGCAGCCCCGTCATTCTCTTGCGGGAGGGACAAGAGACCCAGTACTTC
>TRBJ1-1|TRBV6-1|few|13|-
CASSKQLNTEAFF
TGTGCCAGCAGCAAACAGCTGAACACTGAAGCTTTCTTT
>TRBJ2-7|TRBV20-1|-|11|-
CSAMTVAGQYF
TGCAGTGCAATGACGGTGGCAGGGCAGTACTTC
>TRBJ2-1|TRBV9|-|13|-
CASSPRPRIEQFF
TGTGCCAGCAGCCCTAGACCAAGGATTGAGCAGTTCTTC